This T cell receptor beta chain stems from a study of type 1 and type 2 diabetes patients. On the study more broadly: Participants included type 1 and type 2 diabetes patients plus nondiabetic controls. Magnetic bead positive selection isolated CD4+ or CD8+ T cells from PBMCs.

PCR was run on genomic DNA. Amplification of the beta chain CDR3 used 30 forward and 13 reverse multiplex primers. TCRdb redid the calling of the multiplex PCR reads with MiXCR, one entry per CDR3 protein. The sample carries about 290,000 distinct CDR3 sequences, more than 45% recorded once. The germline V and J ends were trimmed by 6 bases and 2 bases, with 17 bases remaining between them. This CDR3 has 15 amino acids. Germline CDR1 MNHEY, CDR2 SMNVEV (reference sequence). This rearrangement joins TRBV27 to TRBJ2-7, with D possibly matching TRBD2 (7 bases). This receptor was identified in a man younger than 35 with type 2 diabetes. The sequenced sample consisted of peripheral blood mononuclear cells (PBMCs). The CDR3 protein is CASSQGAGATYEQYF. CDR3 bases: TGTGCCAGCAGCCAAGGGGCGGGGGCAACCTACGAGCAGTACTTC.